This T cell receptor (beta chain) was identified during a study of T cells in women clearing cervical HPV infection. Study at large: Controls were women whose single incident HPV16 infection cleared within 12 months without precancer or cancer.

Regarding this clone: What it binds is unknown. With the read ending 3 residues before the CDR3 end, the germline J gene is used to fill in that end.

The germline gives CDR1 KGHSH, CDR2 LQKENI. CDR3 length: 15 amino acids. Germline trimming cut 5 bases from V and 2 bases from J; bases unmatched to any gene: 6. Only in-frame clones appear in the TCRdb table, and some are missing; sequencing was by immunoSEQ multiplex PCR. This sample's table has over 25,000 clones. Prevalent HPV16 infections were excluded; only incident single HPV16 infections included. Whole-study findings and limits: CIN3+ cases had significantly higher TCR richness than controls; evenness did not differ. Controls had more TRBV6-7 (0.16%) than cases (approximately 0.11%).

The rearrangement joins TRBV18 to TRBJ1-5; TRBD1 agrees at 7 bases. This receptor was identified in a woman between 18 and 70 years old with a cervical HPV16 infection that either progressed to CIN3+ or cleared (not recorded which). The sequenced sample was blood buffy coat. Here the CDR3 reads CASSSRQGGNQPQHF. Partial CDR3 DNA: TGTGCCAGCTCATCTAGACAGGGAGGCAATCAGCCC.